The present T cell receptor beta chain was sequenced within a study of cytotoxic CD8 clonotypes in ibrutinib-treated CLL. About the research overall: By median 68 months, roughly 12 had progressed and some 14 stayed remitted; responses had been 2 complete and around 24 partial.

In germline, CDR1 is MNHEY, CDR2 SVGAGI. V trimming: 6 bases; J trimming: 8 bases; junction bases outside the gene matches: 8. There are 13 residues in the CDR3. Here immunoSEQ multiplex PCR was the method, and the copy in TCRdb shows in-frame clones only, minus some. This repertoire shows about 200,000 clones, just over 70% found once; its top ten account for about 6.2%. Study-wide findings and caveats: Circulating CD8+ T-cell counts were tracked by baseline clonality, which exceeded that of age-matched healthy donors.

Points on this clone: What it binds is unknown.

This clonotype was sampled from a human donor with chronic lymphocytic leukemia. Source: PBMCs, taken after 12 months of ibrutinib treatment. The chain employs TRBV6-5 and TRBJ1-2, with 8 bases aligning to TRBD1. The CDR3 sequence is CASRMDRVNGYTF. The CDR3 nucleotides read TGTGCCAGCAGGATGGACAGGGTGAACGGCTACACCTTC.